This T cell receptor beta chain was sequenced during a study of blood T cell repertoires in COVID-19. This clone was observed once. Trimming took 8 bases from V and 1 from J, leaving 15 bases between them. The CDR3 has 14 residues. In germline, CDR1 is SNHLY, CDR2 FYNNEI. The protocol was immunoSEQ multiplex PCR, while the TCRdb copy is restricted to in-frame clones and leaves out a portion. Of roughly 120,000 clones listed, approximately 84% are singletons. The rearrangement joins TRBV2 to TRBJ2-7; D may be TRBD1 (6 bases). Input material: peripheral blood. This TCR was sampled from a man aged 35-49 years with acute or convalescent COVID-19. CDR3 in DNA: TGTGCCAGCCTCCTCAGGGGACGGTCCTACGAGCAGTACTTC. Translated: CASLLRGRSYEQYF.